The rows below give T cell receptor beta chains drawn from one sample of a study of T cells in Graves' hyperthyroidism and ophthalmopathy. TCRdb reanalysed the multiplex PCR reads using MiXCR and keeps one entry per CDR3 protein. Of 300,000 to 350,000 distinct CDR3 sequences in the sample, roughly 20% were seen once. The sequenced sample was blood. The receptors stem from a woman in her fifties or sixties with Graves' hyperthyroidism. Each CDR3 is given with its conserved first and last residue. A D gene is named only where the DNA matches it firmly. Some rows have no size entry. The others give once, few or many, or a class for an expanded clone.

V gene	J gene	D gene	clone size	CDR3 protein	CDR3 DNA
TRBV6-5	TRBJ2-3	-	few	CASSYTLRVRTDTQYF	TGTGCCAGCAGTTATACCCTCAGGGTTCGGACAGATACGCAGTATTTT
TRBV2	TRBJ2-3	-	-	CASSENSFTDTQYF	TGTGCCAGCAGTGAAAACAGCTTCACAGATACGCAGTATTTT
TRBV3-1	TRBJ2-5	-	many	CASSQLGEETQYF	TGTGCCAGCAGCCAACTTGGAGAAGAGACCCAGTACTTC
TRBV7-9	TRBJ2-7	TRBD2	many	CASSPSGGSHEQYF	TGTGCCAGCAGCCCATCGGGCGGGAGCCACGAGCAGTACTTC
TRBV2	TRBJ2-5	-	many	CASSEDRQETQYF	TGTGCCAGCAGTGAAGACAGACAAGAGACCCAGTACTTC
TRBV4-1	TRBJ1-2	TRBD1	few	CASSQGETGNYGYTF	TGCGCCAGCAGCCAAGGCGAGACAGGGAACTATGGCTACACCTTC
TRBV20-1	TRBJ2-7	TRBD1	-	CSPSTLSGQGAIPYEQYF	TGCAGTCCCTCAACCCTTAGCGGACAGGGCGCTATCCCTTACGAGCAGTACTTC
TRBV5-6	TRBJ1-2	-	-	CASSLLTVSGYTF	TGTGCCAGCAGCTTGCTCACGGTCTCGGGCTACACCTTC
TRBV28	TRBJ2-2	TRBD1	-	CASSGGTGRGGTGELFF	TGTGCCAGCAGTGGGGGGACAGGGCGGGGAGGAACCGGGGAGCTGTTTTTT
TRBV28	TRBJ2-1	-	-	CASSLEDPNEQFF	TGTGCCAGCAGTCTAGAGGATCCCAATGAGCAGTTCTTC
TRBV4-2	TRBJ2-3	TRBD2	-	CASSQDPGVAGALDTQYF	TGTGCCAGCAGCCAAGACCCCGGGGTAGCGGGGGCCTTGGATACGCAGTATTTT
TRBV27	TRBJ2-7	TRBD1	-	CASSLAGTGVIYEQYF	TGTGCCAGCAGTCTTGCCGGGACAGGGGTTATCTACGAGCAGTACTTC
TRBV20-1	TRBJ1-1	-	-	CSARDRWGRETEAFF	TGCAGTGCTAGAGATCGATGGGGCAGGGAGACTGAAGCTTTCTTT
TRBV20-1	TRBJ2-2	-	few	CSARVGAGELFF	TGCAGTGCTAGGGTGGGCGCCGGGGAGCTGTTTTTT
TRBV7-2	TRBJ1-1	-	-	CASSFRGALVRAFF	TGTGCCAGCAGCTTCCGAGGGGCCCTGGTACGAGCTTTCTTT
TRBV20-1	TRBJ2-5	-	few	CSARDLKYSGGETQYF	TGCAGTGCTAGAGATCTGAAGTACTCCGGGGGAGAGACCCAGTACTTC
TRBV27	TRBJ2-3	TRBD1	-	CASRKQGAMGTDTQYF	TGTGCCAGCAGGAAACAGGGGGCAATGGGCACAGATACGCAGTATTTT
TRBV3-1	TRBJ2-1	TRBD2	many	CASSQGLAGGDNEQFF	TGTGCCAGCAGCCAAGGACTAGCGGGGGGCGACAATGAGCAGTTCTTC
TRBV29-1	TRBJ1-1	-	-	CSVVEPSEPEAFF	TGCAGCGTTGTGGAACCCTCGGAACCTGAAGCTTTCTTT
TRBV12-5	TRBJ2-1	-	-	CASGLVKGSPYNEQFF	TGTGCTAGTGGTTTGGTGAAGGGGTCTCCATACAATGAGCAGTTCTTC
TRBV6-1	TRBJ1-1	-	-	CASSRGEQNTEAFF	TGTGCCAGCAGTCGAGGGGAACAGAACACTGAAGCTTTCTTT
TRBV7-2	TRBJ1-1	TRBD1	few	CASSPGDRLNTEAFF	TGTGCCAGCAGCCCAGGGGACAGACTGAACACTGAAGCTTTCTTT
TRBV5-1	TRBJ2-3	-	-	CASSLEGGGGPIGTQYF	TGCGCCAGCAGCTTGGAAGGGGGAGGGGGGCCTATTGGTACGCAGTATTTT
TRBV28	TRBJ1-1	TRBD1	-	CASSGGGARNTEAFF	TGTGCCAGCAGTGGAGGGGGCGCGAGGAACACTGAAGCTTTCTTT
TRBV2	TRBJ2-3	-	many	CASRGRGSTDTQYF	TGTGCCAGCAGGGGACGGGGGAGCACAGATACGCAGTATTTT
TRBV28	TRBJ2-1	-	many	CASRPGTHKYNEQFF	TGTGCCAGCAGACCCGGGACACATAAGTACAATGAGCAGTTCTTC
TRBV11-2	TRBJ2-1	TRBD2	few	CASSYSGTTTEQFF	TGTGCCAGCAGCTACTCCGGGACTACCACCGAGCAGTTCTTC
TRBV16	TRBJ1-2	TRBD1	-	CASSQSGTGDGYTF	TGTGCCAGCAGCCAATCGGGGACAGGGGACGGCTACACCTTC
TRBV9	TRBJ1-1	-	-	CASSVEFWSEAFF	TGTGCCAGCAGCGTAGAATTCTGGTCTGAAGCTTTCTTT
TRBV18	TRBJ1-5	-	few	CASSPEASSNQPQHF	TGTGCCAGCTCACCAGAGGCTAGTAGTAATCAGCCCCAGCATTTT
TRBV20-1	TRBJ1-5	TRBD1	few	CSARDDGTANQPQHF	TGCAGTGCTAGAGATGATGGGACAGCGAATCAGCCCCAGCATTTT
TRBV20-1	TRBJ2-7	-	-	CSAQGLLVEQYF	TGCAGTGCCCAGGGTCTTCTGGTCGAGCAGTACTTC
TRBV11-1	TRBJ1-1	-	many	CASSSAGNTEAFF	TGTGCCAGCAGCTCGGCGGGTAACACTGAAGCTTTCTTT
TRBV7-9	TRBJ2-7	-	few	CASSGDAAYEQYF	TGTGCCAGCAGCGGGGACGCTGCCTACGAGCAGTACTTC
TRBV5-1	TRBJ1-4	-	few	CASSRTATENEKLFF	TGCGCCAGCAGCCGGACAGCGACTGAGAATGAAAAACTGTTTTTT
TRBV7-9	TRBJ2-5	TRBD2	-	CASIGGGPQETQYF	TGTGCCAGCATCGGGGGGGGTCCCCAAGAGACCCAGTACTTC
TRBV5-4	TRBJ1-2	-	-	CASSSQGTDYGYTF	TGTGCCAGCAGCTCTCAAGGGACTGACTATGGCTACACCTTC
TRBV12-3/TRBV12-4	TRBJ2-3	-	-	CASSLDGNPDTQYF	TGTGCCAGCAGTTTAGACGGGAATCCAGATACGCAGTATTTT
TRBV12-3/TRBV12-4	TRBJ2-1	-	many	CASRPRQGNEQFF	TGTGCCAGCAGGCCGCGTCAGGGGAATGAGCAGTTCTTC
TRBV5-4	TRBJ2-7	TRBD2	-	CASSLSASGGYEQYF	TGTGCCAGCAGCTTGTCGGCTAGCGGAGGTTACGAGCAGTACTTC